Shown below are 5 T cell receptor beta chains from a single sample sequenced in a study of blood T cells in healthy people across ages. The use of a sample-barcoded 5' primer and a J-beta primer mix characterized a second PCR of about 7 to 12 cycles. TCRdb analysed the 5' RACE reads with MiXCR anew, one entry per CDR3 protein. The sample yields fewer than 2,000,000 distinct CDR3 sequences, roughly two fifths seen once. The specimen was blood. These receptors were obtained from a human donor in good health.

This clonotype occurred a few times. The chain carries TRBV20-1 and TRBJ2-3; 9 bases line up with TRBD2. The length of the CDR3 is 15 residues. Per the germline V gene, CDR1 is DFQATT and CDR2 is SNEGSKA (reference sequence). Trimming at V came to 6 bases and at J to 0 bases, leaving 7 bases not matched to a gene. The CDR3 spells CSARRLAVSTDTQYF. CDR3 nucleotide sequence: TGCAGTGCCCGTAGACTAGCGGTTAGCACAGATACGCAGTATTTT.

This chain links TRBV11-3 with TRBJ2-5, with D maybe TRBD1 (5 bases). The germline CDR1 and CDR2 sequences are SGHNT and YENEEA. The CDR3 is made up of 15 amino acids. The germline V and J ends were trimmed by 5 bases and 4 bases, with 17 bases remaining between them. CDR3 region: CASSATGYRGETQYF. CDR3 DNA sequence: TGTGCCAGCAGCGCGACCGGCTATAGGGGAGAGACCCAGTACTTC.

This clonotype was counted only a few times. The V call is TRBV12-3 or TRBV12-4, the J call TRBJ1-3; D is uncertain. The V gene lost 3 bases and the J gene lost 4 bases, with 4 bases spanning the gap. The CDR3 totals 12 residues. The CDR3 loop reads CASSLRGNTIYF. CDR3 DNA: TGTGCCAGCAGTTTGAGAGGAAACACCATATATTTT.

This clonotype came up a few times. CDR3 amino acids: CSVRGVGPHRGEQFF. For the CDR3, the DNA is TGCAGCGTCAGGGGTGTGGGGCCCCACCGCGGTGAGCAGTTCTTC. The chain employs TRBV29-1 and TRBJ2-1; D possibly corresponds to TRBD1 (6 bases). Germline loops: CDR1 SQVTM, CDR2 ANQGSEA. V was pared by 6 bases and J by 9 bases, with 24 bases between. The CDR3 spans 15 residues.

With respect to this clonotype: Its ends do not fully match the called genes, so a read error is possible. The gene calls are TRBV11-3 and TRBJ2-7, with unresolved D. Germline V gene sequence: CDR1 SGHNT, CDR2 YENEEA. CDR3 length equals 11 residues. As DNA, the CDR3 is TGTGCCAGCAGCATAGACAATGAGCAGTACTTC. Protein product: CASSIDNEQYF.